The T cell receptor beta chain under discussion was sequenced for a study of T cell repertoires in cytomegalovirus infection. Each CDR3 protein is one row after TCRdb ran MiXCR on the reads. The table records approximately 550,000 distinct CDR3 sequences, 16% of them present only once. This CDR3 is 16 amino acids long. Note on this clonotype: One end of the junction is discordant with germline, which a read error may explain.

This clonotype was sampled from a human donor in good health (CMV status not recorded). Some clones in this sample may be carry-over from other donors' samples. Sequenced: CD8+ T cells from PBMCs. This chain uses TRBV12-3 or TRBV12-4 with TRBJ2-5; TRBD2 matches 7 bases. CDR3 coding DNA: TGTGCCAGCAGTTTCCCTCAGCGGGGCTTACAAGAGACCCCGTACTTC. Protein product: CASSFPQRGLQETPYF.